The 8 T cell receptor beta chains in this list originate from one sample, sequenced in a study of blood T cell repertoires in COVID-19. Profiling relied on immunoSEQ multiplex PCR, and the TCRdb table lists in-frame clones only, not all of them. The sample includes under 80,000 clones, roughly four fifths of them seen just once. What was sequenced was peripheral blood. These receptors were collected from a man older than 75 with acute or convalescent COVID-19.

The rearrangement uses TRBV5-1 and TRBJ1-1; TRBD1 matches 7 bases. Germline V lookup: CDR1 SGHRS, CDR2 YFSETQ. J was trimmed by 6 bases and V by 4 bases; bases with no gene match: 9. This CDR3 contains 14 residues. The CDR3 bases are TGCGCCAGCAGCATCCGACAGGGCGGGTCTGAAGCTTTCTTT. The encoded protein is CASSIRQGGSEAFF.

V and J are TRBV2 and TRBJ1-6; TRBD1 matches 9 bases. V gave up 10 bases and J gave up 4 bases; unmatched junction bases: 8. Germline V gives CDR1 SNHLY, CDR2 FYNNEI. The CDR3 runs 15 residues. The CDR3 nucleotides are TGTGCCACTGGGACAGGGAGTATTTATAATTCACCCCTCCACTTT. Its protein product is CATGTGSIYNSPLHF.

The J gene is TRBJ1-5, the V gene TRBV11-2; 7 bases are shared with TRBD1. The CDR3 covers 15 residues. The V segment lost 1 base and the J segment 2 bases; nucleotides outside the gene matches: 2. Germline V gives CDR1 SGHAT, CDR2 FQNNGV. DNA of the CDR3: TGTGCCAGCAGCTTAGGCAGGGGGGGCAATCAGCCCCAGCATTTT. Protein sequence: CASSLGRGGNQPQHF.

In this sample, this clone turned up once. The chain combines TRBV24-1 with TRBJ2-7; no definite D call. V lost 4 bases to trimming and J lost 3 bases, with 12 bases between them. The CDR3 has 14 amino acids. Per the germline V gene, CDR1 is KGHDR and CDR2 is SFDVKD. The CDR3 spells CATSEAGPNYEQYF. The CDR3 DNA follows: TGTGCCACCAGTGAGGCAGGCCCCAACTACGAGCAGTACTTC.

J is TRBJ2-2 and V is TRBV5-1; TRBD1 is a possible D gene (7 bases). From germline, CDR1 is SGHRS and CDR2 YFSETQ. The germline V and J ends were trimmed by 1 base and 5 bases, with 12 bases remaining between them. The CDR3 is made up of 15 amino acids. DNA for the CDR3: TGCGCCAGCAGCTTGATGGCAGGGGGGACCGGGGAGCTGTTTTTT. Translation gives CASSLMAGGTGELFF.

V and J are TRBV5-4 and TRBJ2-7, with 11 bases fitting TRBD2. From germline, CDR1 is SGHNT and CDR2 YYREEE (reference sequence). Trimming cost V 4 bases and J 2 bases; bases outside gene matches: 2. This CDR3 is built from 14 residues. This CDR3 is CASSPSGGPYEQYF. The CDR3, as DNA: TGTGCCAGCAGCCCTAGCGGGGGGCCCTACGAGCAGTACTTC.

The chain has TRBV2 and TRBJ1-1; a weak D match, TRBD1 (5 bases). Germline V CDR1 and CDR2: SNHLY, FYNNEI. The CDR3 spans 14 residues. V was cut by 6 bases and J by 3 bases, with 14 bases left in between. CDR3 in amino acids: CASSNRFMDTEAFF. The CDR3 bases are TGTGCCAGCAGCAACAGGTTTATGGACACTGAAGCTTTCTTT.

This clone has more than one count but fewer than ten. The chain uses TRBV29-1 and TRBJ2-3; 15 nucleotides agree with TRBD2. V shed 7 bases and J 4 bases; nucleotides not matched to a gene: 3. CDR3 length: 14 residues. The germline V gene has CDR1 SQVTM and CDR2 ANQGSEA. This CDR3 is CSAWTSGRADTQYF. The DNA for the CDR3 is TGCAGCGCTTGGACTAGCGGGAGGGCAGATACGCAGTATTTT.